Each of the 25 T cell receptor beta chains below was sequenced from the same sample in a study of cytomegalovirus exposure and HLA in healthy donors. It was with 60 Vbeta and 13 Jbeta primers that the PCR ran. Assay used: immunoSEQ multiplex PCR; TCRdb lists only in-frame clones, some missing. Its table records around 78,000 clones. The sample taken for sequencing was PBMCs. The receptor set was obtained from a young man in good health and CMV-seropositive.

V gene TRBV28 combines with J gene TRBJ1-6; weak D call: TRBD1 (6 bases). This CDR3 comprises 17 residues. Trimming removed 3 bases from V and 0 bases from J, with 12 bases in between. Germline-derived CDR1 and CDR2 are MDHEN and SYDVKM. For the CDR3, the DNA is TGTGCCAGCAGTTTGACAGGAGTTGCCTCCTATAATTCACCCCTCCACTTT. Protein: CASSLTGVASYNSPLHF. Drawing the rest from reference TRBV28 and TRBJ1-6, the complete variable domain is DVKVTQSSRYLVKRTGEKVFLECVQDMDHENMFWYRQDPGLGLRLIYFSYDVKMKEKGDIPEGYSVSREKKERFSLILESASTNQTSMYLCASSLTGVASYNSPLHFGNGTRLTVT.

This chain uses TRBV28 with TRBJ1-2; a weak D match, TRBD1 (5 bases). The CDR3 totals 13 residues. The V gene lost 3 bases and the J gene lost 4 bases, with 9 bases spanning the gap. Per the germline V gene, CDR1 is MDHEN and CDR2 is SYDVKM. CDR3 DNA sequence: TGTGCCAGCAGTTTGCGGGGGATCTATGGCTACACCTTC. It encodes CASSLRGIYGYTF.

V usage is TRBV14 and J usage is TRBJ2-1; 13 bases are shared with TRBD2. The V and J ends lost 1 base and 8 bases, in that order; junction bases with no gene match: 5. The CDR3 length is 16 residues. Looked up from germline, CDR1 is SGHDN and CDR2 is FVKESK. CDR3 nucleotide sequence: TGTGCCAGCAGCCAAGGGACTAGCGGGAGCATCTATGAGCAGTTCTTC. Its protein product is CASSQGTSGSIYEQFF.

The J gene is TRBJ1-2, the V gene TRBV20-1; 7 bases map to TRBD1. The germline gives CDR1 DFQATT, CDR2 SNEGSKA (reference sequence). The CDR3 extends over 11 amino acids. The junction had 1 base not matched to a gene; V was cut back by 5 bases and J by 4 bases. CDR3 sequence reads: CSAGQVYGYTF. CDR3 sequence (DNA): TGCAGTGCTGGACAGGTCTATGGCTACACCTTC.

The chain uses TRBV29-1 and TRBJ1-2; 8 bases are a match to TRBD1. The V segment lost 0 bases and the J segment 2 bases; nucleotides outside the gene matches: 5. The CDR3 contains 15 residues. Germline CDR1 SQVTM, CDR2 ANQGSEA. The CDR3 DNA follows: TGCAGCGTTGAAGATGGGGACAGGCCCAACTATGGCTACACCTTC. Amino acid sequence: CSVEDGDRPNYGYTF.

This chain connects TRBV10-3 to TRBJ2-1; 9 bases are shared with TRBD1. This CDR3 contains 15 residues. The germline CDR1 and CDR2 sequences are ENHRY and SYGVKD. V was pared by 2 bases and J by 6 bases, with 5 bases of the junction left unmatched. The DNA for the CDR3 is TGTGCCATCAGTGAGCCGGGACAGGGCTTCAATGAGCAGTTCTTC. This sequence encodes CAISEPGQGFNEQFF.

The chain uses TRBV21-1 and TRBJ2-7; TRBD2 was called by the table and not checked on the DNA. TRBV21-1 is a recognized pseudogene. This CDR3 is built from 13 residues. For the CDR3, the DNA is TGTGCCCGGAAGTCGCTGGAGGGCGACGAGCAGTACTTC. This sequence encodes CARKSLEGDEQYF.

The chain carries TRBV15 and TRBJ2-5; D is unresolved. Trimming removed 0 bases from V and 14 bases from J, with 7 bases in between. The CDR3 loop spans 10 amino acids. Germline CDR1 reads LNHNV; CDR2 reads YYDKDF (reference sequence). CDR3 coding DNA: TGTGCCACCAGCAGAGATCGTCTCTACTTC. Translating it yields CATSRDRLYF.

The chain links TRBV7-2 to TRBJ2-7; 7 bases line up with TRBD2. The CDR3 is 14 amino acids. Germline V gene data show CDR1 as SGHTA and CDR2 as FQGNSA. The ends lost 0 bases at V and 6 bases at J; junction bases unmatched: 5. The CDR3 DNA sequence: TGTGCCAGCAGCTTAGCGCTTTGGGGGGGCGAGCAGTACTTC. It translates to CASSLALWGGEQYF.

The chain carries TRBV9 and TRBJ2-5; 7 positions agree with TRBD1. J lost 1 base, V lost 4 bases, and 4 bases had no gene match. Germline V CDR1 and CDR2: SGDLS, YYNGEE. The CDR3 has 14 amino acids. The CDR3 loop reads CASSIGTAQETQYF. CDR3 DNA sequence: TGTGCCAGCAGCATTGGGACAGCCCAAGAGACCCAGTACTTC. Full variable domain (rest looked up from reference TRBV9 and TRBJ2-5): DSGVTQTPKHLITATGQRVTLRCSPRSGDLSVYWYQQSLDQGLQFLIQYYNGEERAKGNILERFSAQQFPDLHSELNLSSLELGDSALYFCASSIGTAQETQYFGPGTRLLVL.

The gene calls are TRBV4-1 and TRBJ1-2, with D possibly TRBD1 on 5 matching bases. V lost 0 bases to trimming and J lost 7 bases, with 15 bases between them. Germline V CDR1 and CDR2: MGHRA, YSYEKL. This CDR3 spans 15 amino acids. CDR3 residues: CASSQDPSGVLGYTF. The CDR3 region has the DNA TGCGCCAGCAGCCAAGATCCGTCGGGGGTCCTTGGCTACACCTTC.

The V call is TRBV4-2, the J call TRBJ2-3; 12 positions agree with TRBD1. The trim removed 1 base at V and 5 bases at J, leaving 4 bases unmatched. This CDR3 is 16 amino acids long. Germline CDR1 LGHNA, CDR2 YNFKEQ. The CDR3: CASSQVGTGGRDTQYF. CDR3 nucleotides: TGTGCCAGCAGCCAAGTAGGGACAGGGGGCAGAGATACGCAGTATTTT.

The CDR3 protein is CASSGRISGTVEEGQYF. As DNA, the CDR3 is TGCGCCAGCAGTGGGCGAATCTCCGGGACAGTTGAGGAGGGGCAGTACTTC. V and J are TRBV10-2 and TRBJ2-7, with D maybe TRBD1 (7 bases). CDR1 WSHSY and CDR2 SAAADI come from the germline V gene. The CDR3 has 17 amino acids. The ends were cut back, 4 bases at V and 9 bases at J, with 28 bases in the middle.

V and J are TRBV21-1 and TRBJ1-1; TRBD1 was called by the table and not checked on the DNA. TRBV21-1 represents a pseudogene. This CDR3 region has 17 residues. The CDR3 spells CASSKVSSNDRYTEAFF. As DNA, the CDR3 is TGTGCCAGCAGCAAAGTTAGCAGCAACGACAGGTACACTGAAGCTTTCTTT.

The chain couples TRBV28 to TRBJ1-5, with 7 nucleotides matching TRBD1. CDR1 is MDHEN and CDR2 is SYDVKM in the germline V gene. This CDR3 is built from 14 residues. V lost 10 bases, J lost 7 bases, and 13 bases stayed unmatched. The CDR3 DNA reads TGTGCCACCCGACCCCTGACAGGGAACCAGCCCCAGCATTTT. This translates into CATRPLTGNQPQHF.

J is TRBJ2-1 and V is TRBV29-1, with 12 bases aligning to TRBD2. The germline CDR1 and CDR2 sequences are SQVTM and ANQGSEA. CDR3 length: 14 residues. V was pared by 5 bases and J by 7 bases, with 6 bases of the junction left unmatched. CDR3 coding DNA: TGCAGCGTTCTGACTAGCGGGAGTACAAATGAGCAGTTCTTC. This encodes CSVLTSGSTNEQFF.

The chain carries TRBV6-1 and TRBJ2-7; 7 bases map to TRBD2. V lost 6 bases, J lost 6 bases, and 5 bases stayed unmatched. In germline, CDR1 is MNHNS, CDR2 SASEGT. The length of the CDR3 is 12 residues. In DNA, the CDR3 is TGTGCCAGCAGCCCCCTAGCGGTCGAGCAGTACTTC. Protein sequence: CASSPLAVEQYF.

The chain combines TRBV5-4 with TRBJ1-2, with TRBD1 matching over 7 bases. This CDR3 is built from 15 residues. The V and J ends lost 0 bases and 1 base, in that order; junction bases with no gene match: 3. Germline CDR1 SGHNT, CDR2 YYREEE (reference sequence). In nucleotides, the CDR3 is TGTGCCAGCAGCTTGGGAGGGGGCTATAACTATGGCTACACCTTC. The encoded protein is CASSLGGGYNYGYTF. Full variable domain (missing parts from reference TRBV5-4 and TRBJ1-2): ETGVTQSPTHLIKTRGQQVTLRCSSQSGHNTVSWYQQALGQGPQFIFQYYREEENGRGNFPPRFSGLQFPNYSSELNVNALELDDSALYLCASSLGGGYNYGYTFGSGTRLTVV.

V gene TRBV25-1 combines with J gene TRBJ2-7, with D possibly being TRBD1 (5 bases). This CDR3 is built from 15 residues. Germline-derived CDR1 and CDR2 are MGHDK and SYGVNS. Trimming removed 0 bases at V and 6 bases at J, with 15 bases between. CDR3 coding DNA: TGTGCCAGCAGTGAATATTTTCAGGGAATCGGCGAGCAGTACTTC. This codes for CASSEYFQGIGEQYF.

The J gene is TRBJ1-5, the V gene TRBV28; TRBD1 agrees at 7 bases. Germline loops: CDR1 MDHEN, CDR2 SYDVKM. Trimming cost V 5 bases and J 5 bases; bases outside gene matches: 9. The CDR3 consists of 15 residues. CDR3 amino acids: CASSNLGQDDQPQHF. Here the CDR3 DNA reads TGTGCCAGCAGTAATCTCGGACAGGATGATCAGCCCCAGCATTTT.

CDR3 residues: CASSELGPGFTGELFF. The DNA of the CDR3 is TGTGCCAGCAGTGAATTAGGGCCGGGATTCACCGGGGAGCTGTTTTTT. The chain employs TRBV6-1 and TRBJ2-2; maybe TRBD2 (5 bases). The V gene lost 2 bases and the J gene lost 4 bases, with 14 bases spanning the gap. CDR3 length equals 16 residues. Germline V gene data show CDR1 as MNHNS and CDR2 as SASEGT.

This rearrangement joins TRBV30 to TRBJ2-3; 9 bases fit TRBD2. With 2 bases clipped from V and 8 bases from J, the junction kept 8 bases outside the gene matches. This CDR3 has 14 amino acids. Germline CDR1 is GTSNPN and CDR2 is SVGIG (reference sequence). The CDR3 here is CAWSPAAGGATQYF. CDR3 DNA sequence: TGTGCCTGGAGTCCGGCTGCGGGGGGGGCTACGCAGTATTTT.

The gene calls are TRBV6-1 and TRBJ1-4; no firm D call. V was clipped by 9 bases and J by 8 bases, with 16 bases between them. The CDR3 is 13 residues long. Per the germline V gene, CDR1 is MNHNS and CDR2 is SASEGT. This CDR3 is CASNLGRGEKLFF. As DNA, the CDR3 is TGTGCCAGTAACTTAGGGAGAGGGGAAAAACTGTTTTTT.

The CDR3 DNA follows: TGTGCCAGTAGCCGGGGAAGTCAGCCCCAGCATTTT. It specifies CASSRGSQPQHF. J is TRBJ1-5 and V is TRBV19; unclear D gene. The CDR3 spans 12 residues. The germline CDR1 and CDR2 sequences are LNHDA and SQIVND (reference sequence). V gave up 6 bases and J gave up 6 bases, with 9 bases separating them.

V usage is TRBV2 and J usage is TRBJ2-7; D ambiguous. Per the germline V gene, CDR1 is SNHLY and CDR2 is FYNNEI. Trimming stripped 6 bases from V and 3 bases from J, with 12 bases between. The CDR3 has 13 residues. CDR3 in amino acids: CASRPRGNYEQYF. The CDR3 DNA follows: TGTGCCAGCAGACCCCGCGGAAACTACGAGCAGTACTTC.